This T cell receptor beta chain was recovered during a study of sequential checkpoint blockade in melanoma (dated by TCRdb to between 2017 and 2020). Concerning the study at large: In a 1:1 randomization, patients received either first-line nivolumab then ipilimumab (arm A) or ipilimumab then nivolumab (arm B). Maintenance nivolumab came after both trial sequences. DNA from 91 pretreatment melanoma tumor samples underwent TCRbeta immunosequencing. About 24 patients had matched tumor biopsies taken before treatment and at week 13, after single-agent nivolumab (arm A) or ipilimumab (arm B). Roughly 80% of the matched tumor biopsy pairs taken before and after treatment were from the same lesion.

Trimming accounts for 3 bases at V and 10 bases at J, while the number of junction bases matched to no gene is 10. The CDR3 goes from the cysteine to the phenylalanine over 15 residues. Just the 45-base CDR3 DNA is kept, in frame starting at base 1. Based on the germline V gene, the CDR1 and CDR2 sequences are KGHSH and LQKENI. This clone is a singleton in its sample. Which antigen it targets is not known. Base qualities are not at hand, and no much larger clone is one base apart. TCRbeta CDR3 regions were immunosequenced from genomic DNA with the immunoSEQ Assay. Before high-throughput sequencing, genomic DNA was amplified using bias-controlled multiplex PCR. As for how the authors treated the data: To quantify the absolute abundance of each unique TCRbeta CDR3 region, the sequences were collapsed and filtered. Clonality, defined as 1 minus Pielou's evenness, was calculated using only productive rearrangements. Tumor T-cell fraction was computed by normalizing TCRbeta template counts to usable DNA, estimated from several housekeeping genes. A previously published method was used to identify clones whose frequencies were significantly greater in on-treatment samples than in baseline samples. The table was pulled from immuneACCESS by TCRdb, which kept in-frame rearrangements only. Such tables lose some clones; where checked, under half of the loss comes from unresolved V genes, and the rest has no known cause. V, J and clone size are taken as reported in that table, and D and trimming were inferred from the DNA itself. A total of about 18,000 clones appear in this sample, around 70% of them only once. In total, the top ten clones hold 4.8% of the sample.

Points the paper makes about the study in general: Tumor T-cell fraction and clonality correlated with PD-L1 staining and CD8+ T-cell counts but not with mutational load. Patients with increases in tumor T-cell fraction and clonality by week 13 were approximately 30 times more likely to achieve clinical benefit. The response-prediction model combining TCR metrics and mutation burden needs validation in larger, independent patient cohorts. Among patients in arm A, the nivolumab-first arm, pretreatment tumor TIL clonality was associated with response (P = .04). Within-arm analyses of tumor T-cell fraction were limited by small sample sizes and reduced statistical power.

The sample's treatment or condition label is to be understood as: randomized to nivolumab then ipilimumab (arm A) or the reverse (arm B). None of the trial patients had been given prior DNA-damaging chemotherapy. CheckMate 064, a randomized, open-label phase II trial of sequential checkpoint blockade, was the source of the samples, all of which came from patients with melanoma. Genomic DNA from formalin-fixed paraffin-embedded (FFPE) tissue samples served as the input for tumor TCR sequencing. Here the sequenced sample was tumor tissue (inferred from file names), taken from a patient given nivolumab and ipilimumab in sequence. This TCR derives from a human donor with melanoma. In this chain, TRBV18 is recombined with TRBJ2-1, with TRBD2 matching 9 junction bases. The DNA sequence is TGTGCCAGCTCACCCCCCCGGACTAGCGTCAGAGAGCAGTTCTTC. The encoded protein is CASSPPRTSVREQFF.